A single sample is the source of the 5 T cell receptor beta chains below, sequenced in a study of T cells in Graves' hyperthyroidism and ophthalmopathy. RNA transcripts provided the source from which TCR beta CDR3 regions were amplified. During a first-round RT-PCR of the TCR CDR3, the HTBI primer set was used. Each CDR3 protein is one row after TCRdb ran MiXCR on the multiplex PCR reads. The data show more than 300,000 distinct CDR3 sequences, about a sixth seen once. Sequenced input: blood. These receptors came from a woman younger than 45 with Graves' hyperthyroidism that later progressed to Graves' ophthalmopathy.

The rearrangement links TRBV7-8 to TRBJ2-2; D may be TRBD2 (5 bases). CDR1 SGHVS and CDR2 FQNEAQ come from the germline V gene. V was cut by 7 bases and J by 4 bases, with 22 bases left in between. This CDR3 is 17 amino acids long. The CDR3 sequence: CASTSLLGGGPTGELFF. CDR3 DNA: TGTGCCAGCACCAGCTTACTGGGTGGCGGGCCCACCGGGGAGCTGTTTTTT. The whole variable domain, remainder taken from reference TRBV7-8 and TRBJ2-2, is GAGVSQSPRYKVAKRGQDVALRCDPISGHVSLFWYQQALGQGPEFLTYFQNEAQLDKSGLPSDRFFAERPEGSVSTLKIQRTQQEDSAVYLCASTSLLGGGPTGELFFGEGSRLTVL.

The chain uses TRBV4-1 and TRBJ2-3, with D possibly matching TRBD1 (5 bases). V lost 4 bases, J lost 9 bases, and 17 bases lay in between. CDR3 length: 14 residues. CDR1 and CDR2 (germline): MGHRA, YSYEKL. The chain's CDR3 is CASSRDSTDPTQYF. CDR3 DNA: TGCGCCAGCAGCCGAGATTCGACAGATCCGACGCAGTATTTT.

This clonotype was observed many times. The rearrangement uses TRBV20-1 and TRBJ2-5; D is perhaps TRBD1 (5 bases). Trimming removed 2 bases at V and 5 bases at J, with 12 bases between. The CDR3 is 13 residues long. Germline loops: CDR1 DFQATT, CDR2 SNEGSKA (reference sequence). The CDR3 sequence is CSARTAGPETQYF. The CDR3 coding sequence is TGCAGTGCTAGAACGGCAGGGCCGGAGACCCAGTACTTC.

At least ten counts were recorded for this clonotype. The CDR3: CASSILEGEAFF. CDR3 DNA: TGTGCCAGCAGTATCCTTGAGGGTGAAGCTTTCTTT. The chain combines TRBV7-8 with TRBJ1-1; no clear D. V was cut by 6 bases and J by 7 bases, with 12 bases left in between. The CDR3 loop spans 12 amino acids. Germline-derived CDR1 and CDR2 are SGHVS and FQNEAQ.

Comment on this clonotype: A much larger clone sits a single nucleotide away, making a read error possible. The V and J genes are TRBV5-1 and TRBJ1-1, with 7 bases that match TRBD1. The CDR3 runs to 15 residues. From germline, CDR1 is SGHRS and CDR2 YFSETQ. This CDR3 reads CTSSLYRGENTEAFF. CDR3 sequence (DNA): TGCACCAGCAGCTTATACAGGGGTGAGAACACTGAAGCTTTCTTT.